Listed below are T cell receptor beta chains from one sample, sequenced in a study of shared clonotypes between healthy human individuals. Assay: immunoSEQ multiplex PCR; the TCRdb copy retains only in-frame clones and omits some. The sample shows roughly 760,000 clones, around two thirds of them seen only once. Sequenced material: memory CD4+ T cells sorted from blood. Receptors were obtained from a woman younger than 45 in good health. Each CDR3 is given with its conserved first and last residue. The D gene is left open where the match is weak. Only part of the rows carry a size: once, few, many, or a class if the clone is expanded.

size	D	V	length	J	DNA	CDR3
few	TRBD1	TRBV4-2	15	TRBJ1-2	TGTGCCAGCAGCCAGGCCGGGACAGGGGGCTTGCGGTACACCTTC	CASSQAGTGGLRYTF
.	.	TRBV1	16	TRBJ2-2	TGCACCAGCAGCCAAGTTAGAGGTCCGGCGACCGGGGAGCTGTTTTTT	CTSSQVRGPATGELFF
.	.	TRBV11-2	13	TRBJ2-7	TGTGCCAGCAGCTTACCCAGCCTCTACGAGCAGTACTTC	CASSLPSLYEQYF
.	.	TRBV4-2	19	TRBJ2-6	TGTGCCAGCAGCCAGGGATTTCGCGGGTTCGACTCTGGGGCCAACGTCCTGACTTTC	CASSQGFRGFDSGANVLTF
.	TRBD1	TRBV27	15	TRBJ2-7	TGTGCCAGCAGTCCCCGACAGGGGCGTTCCTACGAGCAGTACTTC	CASSPRQGRSYEQYF
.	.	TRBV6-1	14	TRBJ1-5	TGTGCCAGCACCGGCGGGTCCTTTAATCAGCCCCAGCATTTT	CASTGGSFNQPQHF
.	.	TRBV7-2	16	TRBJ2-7	TGTGCCAGCAGCTCGACTCTTTACGGGGGCTCCTACGAGCAGTACTTC	CASSSTLYGGSYEQYF
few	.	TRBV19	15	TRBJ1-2	TGTGCCAGTAGTATGTCGACAGGACCATACTATGGCTACACCTTC	CASSMSTGPYYGYTF
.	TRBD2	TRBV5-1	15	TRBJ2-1	TGCGCCAGCAGCGTGAGTAGCGGGAGCTACAATGAGCAGTTCTTC	CASSVSSGSYNEQFF
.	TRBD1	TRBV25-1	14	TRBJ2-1	TGTGCCAGCAGTGAACGACAGGGAATCAATGAGCAGTTCTTC	CASSERQGINEQFF
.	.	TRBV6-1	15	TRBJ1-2	TGTGCCAGCAGTGGGTTAGGACGGGTCAACTATGGCTACACCTTC	CASSGLGRVNYGYTF
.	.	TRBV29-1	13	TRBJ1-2	TGCAGCGCCCAAGCCGGGACGGACTATGGCTACACCTTC	CSAQAGTDYGYTF
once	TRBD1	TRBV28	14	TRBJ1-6	TGTGCCAGCAGTTTGGACAGGATCAATTCACCCCTCCACTTT	CASSLDRINSPLHF
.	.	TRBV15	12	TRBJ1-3	TGTGCCACCAGTTCTGCGGGGCACACCATATATTTT	CATSSAGHTIYF
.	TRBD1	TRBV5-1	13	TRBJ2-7	TGCGCCAGCAGCAGGACAGGACCATACGAGCAGTACTTC	CASSRTGPYEQYF
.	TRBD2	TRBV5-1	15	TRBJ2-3	TGCGCCAGCAGTTCGAGCGGGGCTAGCACAGATACGCAGTATTTT	CASSSSGASTDTQYF
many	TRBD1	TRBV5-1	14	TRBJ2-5	TGCGCCAGCAGCCCTGGGACAGAGCAAGAGACCCAGTACTTC	CASSPGTEQETQYF
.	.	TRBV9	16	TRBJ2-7	TGTGCCAGCAGCGTAGGCTCGGCTAGCGACCTTTACGAGCAGTACTTC	CASSVGSASDLYEQYF
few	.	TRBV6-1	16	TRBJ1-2	TGTGCCAGCAGTGAAGCACTACTTCACGCAGGGAGAGGCTACACCTTC	CASSEALLHAGRGYTF
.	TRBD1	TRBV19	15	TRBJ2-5	TGTGCCAGTAGGAGCTCAAGGGGGCCGGGAGAGACCCAGTACTTC	CASRSSRGPGETQYF
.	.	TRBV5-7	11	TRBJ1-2	TGTGCCAGCAGCTTGGCTCGTGGCTACACCTTC	CASSLARGYTF
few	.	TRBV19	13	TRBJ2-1	TGTGCCAGTAGTATCGTTGGAACTAATGAGCAGTTCTTC	CASSIVGTNEQFF
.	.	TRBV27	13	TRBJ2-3	TGTGCCAGCAGTTTCCGGACTTCAGATACGCAGTATTTT	CASSFRTSDTQYF
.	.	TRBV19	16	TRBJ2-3	TGTGCCAGTAGTACCTCCCGCGGAAACCGGTGGGATACGCAGTATTTT	CASSTSRGNRWDTQYF
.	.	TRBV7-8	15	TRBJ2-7	TGTGCCAGCAGTCTCGTATCCGGGGGCGTCTACGAGCAGTACTTC	CASSLVSGGVYEQYF
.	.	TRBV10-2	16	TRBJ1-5	TGCGCCAGCAGTGAGCCCCTGCGACGGGCTAATCAGCCCCAGCATTTT	CASSEPLRRANQPQHF
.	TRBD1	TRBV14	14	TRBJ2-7	TGTGCCAGCAGCCACTTGGGACAGGCCTACGAGCAGTACTTC	CASSHLGQAYEQYF
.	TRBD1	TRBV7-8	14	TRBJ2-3	TGTGCCAGCAGCTCGGACAGGGTTGCAGATACGCAGTATTTT	CASSSDRVADTQYF
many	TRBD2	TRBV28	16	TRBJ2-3	TGTGCCAGCAGTTTAAGCGGGAGAGGGCGCACAGATACGCAGTATTTT	CASSLSGRGRTDTQYF